Each of the 24 T cell receptor beta chains below was sequenced from the same sample in a study of T cell repertoires in cytomegalovirus infection. TCRdb passed the reads through MiXCR, listing each CDR3 protein once. The sample records fewer than 950,000 distinct CDR3 sequences, 32% being singletons. What these receptors recognize is not known. The material was cultured CD8+ T cells from PBMCs, obtained from culture after CMV antigen stimulation. These receptors were taken from a human donor in good health (CMV status not recorded). Some clones in this sample may be carry-over from other donors' samples.

This clonotype turned up a few times. The rearrangement links TRBV7-2 to TRBJ2-5, with 9 bases lining up with TRBD2. The CDR3 is made up of 16 amino acids. V was clipped by 6 bases and J by 0 bases; unmatched bases: 8. CDR1 is SGHTA, CDR2 FQGNSA, per germline. For the CDR3, the DNA is TGTGCCAGCAGACCGGGACTAGCATTGTACCAAGAGACCCAGTACTTC. Its translation: CASRPGLALYQETQYF. Variable domain in full (rest from reference TRBV7-2 and TRBJ2-5): GAGVSQSPSNKVTEKGKDVELRCDPISGHTALYWYRQSLGQGLEFLIYFQGNSAPDKSGLPSDRFSAERTGGSVSTLTIQRTQQEDSAVYLCASRPGLALYQETQYFGPGTRLLVL.

The chain combines TRBV7-9 with TRBJ2-2; 7 bases are shared with TRBD1. V shed 6 bases and J 0 bases; nucleotides not matched to a gene: 4. This CDR3 has 15 amino acids. From germline, CDR1 is SEHNR and CDR2 FQNEAQ (reference sequence). DNA for the CDR3: TGTGCCAGCAGACACGACAGGGCGAACACCGGGGAGCTGTTTTTT. It codes for CASRHDRANTGELFF.

This chain uses TRBV20-1 with TRBJ1-5; D is perhaps TRBD1 (5 bases). CDR1 DFQATT and CDR2 SNEGSKA come from the germline V gene (reference sequence). CDR3 length equals 14 residues. V lost 3 bases, J lost 5 bases, and 14 bases lay in between. The CDR3 is CSASEDMGYQPQHF. Here the CDR3 DNA reads TGCAGTGCTAGTGAGGACATGGGCTATCAGCCCCAGCATTTT.

The chain carries TRBV4-3 and TRBJ2-3; the match to TRBD1 covers 9 bases. V was pared by 3 bases and J by 0 bases, with 13 bases of the junction left unmatched. The CDR3 is made up of 19 amino acids. CDR1 is LGHNA, CDR2 YSLEER, per germline. DNA of the CDR3: TGCGCCAGCAGCCATCCGGGGGGACAGGGAAGGGCGAGCACAGATACGCAGTATTTT. This gives the protein CASSHPGGQGRASTDTQYF.

The V call is TRBV6-1, the J call TRBJ2-1, with D maybe TRBD1 (6 bases). Germline CDR1 MNHNS, CDR2 SASEGT. V lost 8 bases and J 3 bases, leaving 11 bases between the germline ends. CDR3 length: 13 residues. The CDR3 sequence: CASCRDNYNEQFF. CDR3 bases: TGTGCCAGCTGTAGGGACAACTACAATGAGCAGTTCTTC.

The J gene is TRBJ2-1, the V gene TRBV7-6, with D unclear. Trimming took 2 bases from V and 4 from J, leaving 6 bases between them. Per germline, CDR1 SGHVS and CDR2 FNYEAQ. The CDR3 is made up of 13 amino acids. The CDR3 loop is CASSLSHYNEQFF. In DNA form, the CDR3 reads TGTGCCAGCAGCTTAAGCCATTACAATGAGCAGTTCTTC. Full variable domain (missing parts from reference TRBV7-6 and TRBJ2-1): GAGVSQSPRYKVTKRGQDVALRCDPISGHVSLYWYRQALGQGPEFLTYFNYEAQQDKSGLPNDRFSAERPEGSISTLTIQRTEQRDSAMYRCASSLSHYNEQFFGPGTRLTVL.

There are a few counts of this clonotype. The V and J genes are TRBV7-2 and TRBJ1-6; 8 nucleotides align to TRBD1. The V segment lost 5 bases and the J segment 7 bases; nucleotides outside the gene matches: 7. The germline V gene encodes CDR1 SGHTA and CDR2 FQGNSA. This CDR3 is 15 amino acids long. The CDR3 loop is CASSIDRGLNSPLHF. For the CDR3, the DNA is TGTGCCAGCAGCATTGACAGGGGCCTAAATTCACCCCTCCACTTT. Variable domain in full (rest from reference TRBV7-2 and TRBJ1-6): GAGVSQSPSNKVTEKGKDVELRCDPISGHTALYWYRQSLGQGLEFLIYFQGNSAPDKSGLPSDRFSAERTGGSVSTLTIQRTQQEDSAVYLCASSIDRGLNSPLHFGNGTRLTVT.

This clonotype has just a few counts. The limits of the CDR3 on the DNA are not certain, so only TCRdb's listed CDR3 is given. V usage is TRBV12-3 or TRBV12-4 and J usage is TRBJ2-1; TRBD1 is taken as the D call from the table, unchecked against the DNA. The CDR3 is 13 residues long, counting both termini. Here the CDR3 reads CASSFGAGTGKFF.

This clonotype was seen ten or more times. The gene calls are TRBV7-8 and TRBJ2-5; 7 nucleotides line up with TRBD2. CDR1 and CDR2 from the germline V gene are SGHVS and FQNEAQ. There are 15 residues in the CDR3. V was pared by 1 base and J by 9 bases, with 11 bases of the junction left unmatched. The CDR3 protein is CASSLEAGVEDAQYF. CDR3 nucleotides: TGTGCCAGCAGCTTAGAGGCGGGAGTTGAGGACGCCCAGTACTTC.

This clonotype was detected ten times or more. The rearrangement uses TRBV7-8 and TRBJ2-5, with no clear D. This CDR3 has 13 residues. Germline V CDR1 and CDR2: SGHVS, FQNEAQ. V was cut by 5 bases and J by 2 bases, with 9 bases left in between. DNA of the CDR3: TGTGCCAGCAGCACGGGCCTTCAAGAGACCCAGTACTTC. It is translated as CASSTGLQETQYF.

This chain links TRBV7-6 with TRBJ2-2; no definite D call. The germline V gene has CDR1 SGHVS and CDR2 FNYEAQ. The CDR3 contains 14 residues. V shed 0 bases and J shed 4 bases, with 6 bases lying between them. The CDR3 DNA reads as TGTGCCAGCAGCTTAGCGCCTAGCACCGGGGAGCTGTTTTTT. It codes for CASSLAPSTGELFF.

J is TRBJ2-2 and V is TRBV6-8; D may be TRBD1 (6 bases). The germline V and J ends were trimmed by 6 bases and 2 bases, with 13 bases remaining between them. The CDR3 loop spans 15 amino acids. The V gene's germline CDR1 is MNHGY and CDR2 SAAAGT. CDR3 nucleotides: TGTGCCAGCAGGTGGACAGACCTTAACACCGGGGAGCTGTTTTTT. It translates to CASRWTDLNTGELFF.

This clonotype was seen only once. The rearrangement joins TRBV10-3 to TRBJ2-5, with a possible D match to TRBD1 (6 bases). Deletions cut 10 bases from V and 4 bases from J, with 10 bases between. CDR1 ENHRY and CDR2 SYGVKD come from the germline V gene. The CDR3 length is 11 residues. The CDR3 DNA is TGTGCCACAGGACAGCGAGAGACCCAGTACTTC. This gives the protein CATGQRETQYF.

This clonotype was counted only a few times. V and J are TRBV13 and TRBJ1-1; maybe TRBD1 (5 bases). V was pared by 4 bases and J by 0 bases, with 9 bases between. The CDR3 has 14 amino acids. Germline CDR1 and CDR2: PRHDT and FYEKMQ (reference sequence). CDR3: CASSYGHLNTEAFF. CDR3 nucleotides: TGTGCCAGCAGCTACGGACACTTGAACACTGAAGCTTTCTTT.

The rearrangement links TRBV10-3 to TRBJ2-2; a weak D match, TRBD1 (6 bases). V gave up 11 bases and J gave up 0 bases, with 10 bases separating them. The CDR3 is 13 amino acids. Germline V gives CDR1 ENHRY, CDR2 SYGVKD. The CDR3 loop reads CASGHPNTGELFF. CDR3 DNA: TGTGCCTCGGGACACCCGAACACCGGGGAGCTGTTTTTT.

This chain connects TRBV5-1 to TRBJ1-1; D is perhaps TRBD1 (5 bases). With 0 bases removed from V and 4 bases from J, the gap between germline ends came to 10 bases. The CDR3 length is 14 residues. The V gene's germline CDR1 is SGHRS and CDR2 YFSETQ. The DNA for the CDR3 is TGCGCCAGCAGCTTGGGGGGGGAGAGCACTGAAGCTTTCTTT. Encoded protein: CASSLGGESTEAFF. Combining the CDR3 with reference TRBV5-1 and TRBJ1-1 gives the whole variable domain KAGVTQTPRYLIKTRGQQVTLSCSPISGHRSVSWYQQTPGQGLQFLFEYFSETQRNKGNFPGRFSGRQFSNSRSEMNVSTLELGDSALYLCASSLGGESTEAFFGQGTRLTVV.

The V and J genes are TRBV28 and TRBJ1-5; a weak D match, TRBD1 (5 bases). The ends were cut back, 8 bases at V and 1 base at J, with 12 bases in the middle. From germline, CDR1 is MDHEN and CDR2 SYDVKM. The CDR3 contains 14 residues. CDR3 coding DNA: TGTGCCAGCGGCACGACAGTGAGCAATCAGCCCCAGCATTTT. Translating it yields CASGTTVSNQPQHF.

This chain links TRBV12-3 or TRBV12-4 with TRBJ2-1; 8 positions match TRBD1. Losses at the gene ends were 8 bases for V and 4 bases for J; bases not matched to a gene: 10. The CDR3 contains 15 residues. The CDR3: CASHGGTGVYNEQFF. The CDR3 DNA follows: TGTGCCAGCCATGGAGGGACAGGAGTATACAATGAGCAGTTCTTC.

This clonotype was counted only a few times. The chain joins TRBV12-3 or TRBV12-4 to TRBJ1-2, with 7 bases matching TRBD1. This CDR3 has 11 residues. V lost 8 bases to trimming and J lost 6 bases; unmatched junction nucleotides: 3. CDR3 amino acids: CASLTGNGYTF. CDR3 in DNA: TGTGCCAGCCTGACAGGGAATGGCTACACCTTC.

This clonotype was seen a handful of times. The genes are TRBV27 and TRBJ1-1; D perhaps matches TRBD1 (5 bases). Trimming cost V 4 bases and J 7 bases, with 10 bases left between them. CDR3 size: 12 residues. Germline CDR1 and CDR2: MNHEY and SMNVEV (reference sequence). The CDR3 DNA follows: TGTGCCAGCAGTTCTGGGGCAAGTGAAGCTTTCTTT. This translates into CASSSGASEAFF.

This clonotype was seen only a few times. CDR3 DNA sequence: TGTGCCAGCCCCGAAGGGACAGGGAGCTATGGCTACACCTTC. This sequence encodes CASPEGTGSYGYTF. V usage is TRBV2 and J usage is TRBJ1-2; 9 positions match TRBD1. The CDR3 runs to 14 residues. After removal of 8 bases from V and 4 bases from J, the junction contained 8 bases not matched to a gene. Germline-derived CDR1 and CDR2 are SNHLY and FYNNEI.

This clonotype was observed a handful of times. This chain joins TRBV25-1 and TRBJ1-1; D not certain. The CDR3 is 14 amino acids. The V and J ends lost 2 bases and 1 base respectively, with 8 bases between them. CDR1 is MGHDK and CDR2 is SYGVNS in the germline V gene. The CDR3 is CASSERRPNTEAFF. The CDR3 DNA reads as TGTGCCAGCAGTGAACGGCGGCCGAACACTGAAGCTTTCTTT.

The chain uses TRBV28 and TRBJ2-4, with D possibly matching TRBD1 (5 bases). CDR3 length equals 19 residues. Germline V gene data show CDR1 as MDHEN and CDR2 as SYDVKM. V dropped 6 bases and J dropped 0 bases, with 24 bases sitting between them. In DNA, the CDR3 is TGTGCCAGCAGCACCGTGACAGTGGTATTCCCCAAAGCCAAAAACATTCAGTACTTC. It yields the protein CASSTVTVVFPKAKNIQYF.

As to this clonotype: A read error is possible here, since a much larger clone lies one base away. The chain links TRBV7-2 to TRBJ2-1; unclear D gene. Between the trimmed V and J ends, which lost 7 bases and 12 bases, there was a span of 13 bases. From germline, CDR1 is SGHTA and CDR2 FQGNSA. CDR3 size: 11 residues. CDR3 nucleotide sequence: TGTGCCAGCACGAATTCACATGGGCAGTTCTTC. Protein product: CASTNSHGQFF. Combining the CDR3 with reference TRBV7-2 and TRBJ2-1 gives the whole variable domain GAGVSQSPSNKVTEKGKDVELRCDPISGHTALYWYRQSLGQGLEFLIYFQGNSAPDKSGLPSDRFSAERTGGSVSTLTIQRTQQEDSAVYLCASTNSHGQFFGPGTRLTVL.